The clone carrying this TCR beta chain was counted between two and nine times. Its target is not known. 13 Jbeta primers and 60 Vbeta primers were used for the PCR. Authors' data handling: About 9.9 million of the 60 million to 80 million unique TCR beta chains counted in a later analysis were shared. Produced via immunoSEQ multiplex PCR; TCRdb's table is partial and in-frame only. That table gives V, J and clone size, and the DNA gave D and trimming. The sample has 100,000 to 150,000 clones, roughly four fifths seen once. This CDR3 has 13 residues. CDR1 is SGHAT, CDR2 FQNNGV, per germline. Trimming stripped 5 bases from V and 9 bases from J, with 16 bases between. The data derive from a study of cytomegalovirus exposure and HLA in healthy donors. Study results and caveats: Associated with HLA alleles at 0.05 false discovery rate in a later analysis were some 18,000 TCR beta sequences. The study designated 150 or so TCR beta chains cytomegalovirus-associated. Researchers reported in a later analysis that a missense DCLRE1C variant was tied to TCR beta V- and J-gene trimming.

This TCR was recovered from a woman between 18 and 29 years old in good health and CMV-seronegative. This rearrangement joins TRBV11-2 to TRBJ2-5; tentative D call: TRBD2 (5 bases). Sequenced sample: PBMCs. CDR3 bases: TGTGCCAGCAGCCCGCGGTTGGGAGTTGCCCAGTACTTC. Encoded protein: CASSPRLGVAQYF.